This T cell receptor (beta chain) was obtained from a study of human T cells and chemical hapten exposure. The CDR3 runs to 13 residues. Per germline, CDR1 KGHDR and CDR2 SFDVKD. V was cut by 7 bases and J by 1 base, with 9 bases left in between. This clonotype was observed a handful of times. As for time point: pre-sensitization, week 0. Treatment here: therapeutic diphenylcyclopropenone sensitization with weekly scalp DPC. TCRdb itself ran the RACE reads through MiXCR, one entry per CDR3 protein. Of 35,000 to 50,000 distinct CDR3 sequences in the sample, 8% to 11% were seen once. The rearrangement joins TRBV24-1 to TRBJ1-2; D not resolved. The source material was whole blood, sampled in connection with sensitization to the hapten diphenylcyclopropenone (DPC). This sequence was found in a man aged 25-40 years with alopecia areata. Some clones in this sample may be carry-over from other donors' samples. The CDR3 spells CATSHGSNYGYTF. CDR3 sequence (DNA): TGTGCCACCAGCCACGGCAGTAACTATGGCTACACCTTC.